Below are 27 T cell receptor beta chains sequenced from a single sample in a study of blood T cell repertoires in COVID-19. Repertoires were generated with immunoSEQ multiplex PCR, while TCRdb's copy carries only in-frame clones and drops some. Of 79,000 or so clones in the sample, around 86% were seen once. Sequencing used peripheral blood. All receptors derive from a human donor in a cohort sampled during active COVID-19.

The gene calls are TRBV10-3 and TRBJ2-7; D gene unclear. CDR1 and CDR2 from the germline V gene are ENHRY and SYGVKD. The V gene lost 6 bases and the J gene lost 7 bases, with 16 bases spanning the gap. The CDR3 runs 13 residues. The CDR3: CAISPVQTAEQYF. CDR3 nucleotides: TGTGCCATCAGCCCAGTACAGACGGCGGAGCAGTACTTC.

This clone has just a few counts. This sequence joins TRBV6-5 and TRBJ2-3, with D maybe TRBD2 (6 bases). V shed 5 bases and J shed 0 bases, with 9 bases lying between them. The CDR3 length is 14 residues. Germline V gene lookup returns CDR1 MNHEY and CDR2 SVGAGI. CDR3: CASSIGGSTDTQYF. The CDR3, as DNA: TGTGCCAGCAGTATCGGAGGGAGCACAGATACGCAGTATTTT.

V usage is TRBV9 and J usage is TRBJ2-6; D uncertain. Germline V gene sequence: CDR1 SGDLS, CDR2 YYNGEE. The CDR3 is 15 residues long. The chain's CDR3 is CASAESAAGANVLTF. The CDR3 bases are TGTGCATCCGCAGAAAGTGCGGCTGGGGCCAACGTCCTGACTTTC.

This chain uses TRBV30 with TRBJ2-2; D is unresolved. Deletions cut 2 bases from V and 1 base from J, with 8 bases between. Germline assignment: CDR1 GTSNPN and CDR2 SVGIG (reference sequence). This CDR3 has 14 residues. DNA of the CDR3: TGTGCCTGGAGTCTAGACTTGAACACCGGGGAGCTGTTTTTT. Encoded protein: CAWSLDLNTGELFF. The variable domain in full, with the rest retrieved from reference TRBV30 and TRBJ2-2, is SQTIHQWPATLVQPVGSPLSLECTVEGTSNPNLYWYRQAAGRGLQLLFYSVGIGQISSEVPQNLSASRPQDRQFILSSKKLLLSDSGFYLCAWSLDLNTGELFFGEGSRLTVL.

The chain links TRBV3-1 (or the pseudogene TRBV3-2) to TRBJ1-1; the match to TRBD1 covers 9 bases. This CDR3 is built from 16 residues. Germline trimming cut 1 base from V and 6 bases from J; bases unmatched to any gene: 9. CDR1 and CDR2 (germline): LGHDT, YNNKEL (reference sequence). CDR3 sequence reads: CASSQARTGARAEAFF. CDR3 nucleotide sequence: TGTGCCAGCAGCCAAGCTCGGACAGGGGCTAGGGCTGAAGCTTTCTTT.

This clone has just one count. The chain combines TRBV28 with TRBJ2-7, with 12 nucleotides matching TRBD2. Per germline, CDR1 MDHEN and CDR2 SYDVKM. The CDR3 covers 14 residues. J gave up 5 bases and V 6 bases, and 5 bases lay outside the gene matches. CDR3 bases: TGTGCCAGCAGCACTAGCGGGAGGAGGAACGAGCAGTACTTC. This gives the protein CASSTSGRRNEQYF. The variable domain in full, completed from reference TRBV28 and TRBJ2-7, reads DVKVTQSSRYLVKRTGEKVFLECVQDMDHENMFWYRQDPGLGLRLIYFSYDVKMKEKGDIPEGYSVSREKKERFSLILESASTNQTSMYLCASSTSGRRNEQYFGPGTRLTVT.

The chain is built from TRBV28 and TRBJ2-4; D uncertain. From germline, CDR1 is MDHEN and CDR2 SYDVKM. Deletions cut 6 bases from V and 6 bases from J, with 9 bases between. There are 12 residues in the CDR3. The CDR3 loop reads CASRDTVNIQYF. The DNA of the CDR3 is TGTGCCAGCAGAGACACGGTAAACATTCAGTACTTC.

The chain recombines TRBV28 with TRBJ1-2, with 9 bases aligning to TRBD1. CDR3 length: 16 amino acids. Looked up from germline, CDR1 is MDHEN and CDR2 is SYDVKM. V gave up 4 bases and J gave up 3 bases; unmatched junction bases: 9. Here the CDR3 reads CASSSQGTGGYYGYTF. DNA for the CDR3: TGTGCCAGCAGTTCCCAGGGCACAGGGGGCTACTATGGCTACACCTTC.

J is TRBJ2-7 and V is TRBV7-9; TRBD1 might be the D (5 bases). This CDR3 comprises 15 residues. The ends were cut back, 5 bases at V and 3 bases at J, with 17 bases in the middle. Germline CDR1 is SEHNR and CDR2 is FQNEAQ (reference sequence). The DNA of the CDR3 is TGTGCCAGCAGCCTCATTAGTGGGGCAAGCTACGAGCAGTACTTC. It translates to CASSLISGASYEQYF.

The chain recombines TRBV2 with TRBJ1-4, with D perhaps matching TRBD1 (6 bases). The length of the CDR3 is 17 residues. Trimming left V 2 bases short and J 4 bases short, with 17 bases between. CDR1 SNHLY and CDR2 FYNNEI come from the germline V gene. The CDR3 protein is CASSESFPTGINEKLFF. The DNA for the CDR3 is TGTGCCAGCAGTGAAAGTTTCCCCACAGGGATTAATGAAAAACTGTTTTTT.

This clone was detected ten times or more. The chain has TRBV28 and TRBJ2-1; maybe TRBD2 (5 bases). V lost 8 bases to trimming and J lost 1 base, with 15 bases between them. Germline V gene sequence: CDR1 MDHEN, CDR2 SYDVKM. This CDR3 spans 15 amino acids. The CDR3 sequence: CASAEGGYSYNEQFF. The CDR3 region has the DNA TGTGCCAGCGCAGAGGGCGGTTATTCCTACAATGAGCAGTTCTTC.

The chain couples TRBV3-1 (or the pseudogene TRBV3-2) to TRBJ1-4, with unresolved D. The CDR3 runs 14 residues. V dropped 0 bases and J dropped 6 bases, with 8 bases sitting between them. The germline gives CDR1 LGHDT, CDR2 YNNKEL (reference sequence). The CDR3 is CASSQDLGYEKLFF. The CDR3 region has the DNA TGTGCCAGCAGCCAAGATCTGGGCTATGAAAAACTGTTTTTT.

This clone was seen more than once but under ten times. The rearrangement joins TRBV4-1 to TRBJ2-7, with D maybe TRBD2 (6 bases). This CDR3 has 14 amino acids. The V end was cut by 0 bases, the J end by 6 bases, with 12 bases between. The germline gives CDR1 MGHRA, CDR2 YSYEKL. The CDR3 is CASSQDGGLSEQYF. As DNA, the CDR3 is TGCGCCAGCAGCCAAGACGGGGGACTCTCCGAGCAGTACTTC.

The chain employs TRBV28 and TRBJ1-1, with a possible D match to TRBD1 (6 bases). The V end was cut by 5 bases, the J end by 10 bases, with 23 bases between. Germline V gene lookup returns CDR1 MDHEN and CDR2 SYDVKM. This CDR3 spans 15 amino acids. The CDR3, as DNA: TGTGCCAGCAGTACCCACCGTGGGGGCCCATCGATAGCTTTCTTT. As protein: CASSTHRGGPSIAFF. The whole variable domain, remainder taken from reference TRBV28 and TRBJ1-1, is DVKVTQSSRYLVKRTGEKVFLECVQDMDHENMFWYRQDPGLGLRLIYFSYDVKMKEKGDIPEGYSVSREKKERFSLILESASTNQTSMYLCASSTHRGGPSIAFFGQGTRLTVV.

The rearrangement links TRBV19 to TRBJ1-3; D gene ambiguous. The CDR3 loop spans 13 amino acids. The V gene's germline CDR1 is LNHDA and CDR2 SQIVND (reference sequence). The germline V and J ends were trimmed by 4 bases and 7 bases, with 11 bases remaining between them. CDR3 DNA: TGTGCCAGTAGTAGCGAGAGCGGTAACACCATATATTTT. Amino acid sequence: CASSSESGNTIYF.

Of note for this clone: Its ends do not fully match the called genes, so a read error is possible. J is TRBJ2-1 and V is TRBV7-7; TRBD2 agrees at 12 bases. Germline loops: CDR1 SSHAT, CDR2 FNYEAQ (reference sequence). The CDR3 is made up of 15 amino acids. This chain's CDR3 is CASSLGLAGSDEQFF. DNA of the CDR3: TGTGCTAGCAGCCTGGGACTAGCGGGTTCCGATGAGCAGTTCTTC.

The chain links TRBV28 to TRBJ2-7, with 15 nucleotides matching TRBD2. This CDR3 spans 18 amino acids. After removal of 3 bases from V and 1 base from J, the junction contained 7 bases not matched to a gene. The germline gives CDR1 MDHEN, CDR2 SYDVKM. CDR3 coding DNA: TGTGCCAGCAGTTTCGGACTAGCGGGAGGGGGGGGATCCTACGAGCAGTACTTC. Translation: CASSFGLAGGGGSYEQYF.

This chain connects TRBV12-3 or TRBV12-4 to TRBJ1-1; D not resolved. The CDR3 sequence is 12 residues long. Between the trimmed V and J ends, which lost 2 bases and 5 bases, there was a span of 6 bases. The CDR3 coding sequence is TGTGCCAGCAGTTTAAAGAGGACTGAAGCTTTCTTT. Its protein product is CASSLKRTEAFF.

This sequence joins TRBV6-1 and TRBJ2-5; 11 bases fit TRBD2. The V gene's germline CDR1 is MNHNS and CDR2 SASEGT. V dropped 0 bases and J dropped 2; count of bases not matched to a gene: 11. This CDR3 comprises 19 residues. Here the CDR3 DNA reads TGTGCCAGCAGTGAAGCGGGGCCCCGACTAGCGGGACAGCAAGAGACCCAGTACTTC. Protein product: CASSEAGPRLAGQQETQYF.

The chain couples TRBV18 to TRBJ2-7; 7 bases agree with TRBD1. Per the germline V gene, CDR1 is KGHSH and CDR2 is LQKENI. CDR3 size: 13 residues. Trimming at V came to 3 bases and at J to 3 bases, leaving 2 bases not matched to a gene. This CDR3 is CASSPGTDYEQYF. CDR3 DNA sequence: TGTGCCAGCTCACCTGGGACAGACTACGAGCAGTACTTC.

This chain joins TRBV6-5 and TRBJ1-2; D remains ambiguous. There are 14 residues in the CDR3. Trimming stripped 2 bases from V and 8 bases from J, with 15 bases between. The V gene's germline CDR1 is MNHEY and CDR2 SVGAGI. CDR3 in amino acids: CASSYRSEGEGYTF. In DNA form, the CDR3 reads TGTGCCAGCAGTTACCGGTCGGAGGGAGAGGGCTACACCTTC.

The J gene is TRBJ1-1, the V gene TRBV29-1; D gene unclear. The CDR3 covers 12 residues. V dropped 3 bases and J dropped 0 bases, with 5 bases sitting between them. Germline V gene data show CDR1 as SQVTM and CDR2 as ANQGSEA. This CDR3 reads CSVDGLNTEAFF. CDR3 nucleotides: TGCAGCGTTGATGGGCTGAACACTGAAGCTTTCTTT.

The J gene is TRBJ2-3, the V gene TRBV3-1 (or the pseudogene TRBV3-2); TRBD2 aligns across 7 bases. The trim removed 4 bases at V and 0 bases at J, leaving 7 bases unmatched. CDR1 LGHDT and CDR2 YNNKEL come from the germline V gene (reference sequence). The length of the CDR3 is 16 residues. The CDR3 here is CASSLRLAASTDTQYF. CDR3 nucleotide sequence: TGTGCCAGCAGCCTACGGCTAGCGGCTAGCACAGATACGCAGTATTTT.

The V call is TRBV3-1 (or the pseudogene TRBV3-2), the J call TRBJ2-7; D is perhaps TRBD2 (5 bases). The V end was cut by 8 bases, the J end by 6 bases, with 11 bases between. The CDR3 contains 11 residues. Per the germline V gene, CDR1 is LGHDT and CDR2 is YNNKEL (reference sequence). The CDR3 DNA reads as TGTGCCAGCGAGAGGGCCGGCGAGCAGTACTTC. Translated: CASERAGEQYF.

The V and J genes are TRBV6-5 and TRBJ2-6; D not certain. Germline loops: CDR1 MNHEY, CDR2 SVGAGI. This CDR3 region has 16 residues. The germline V and J ends were trimmed by 0 bases and 2 bases, with 8 bases remaining between them. CDR3 nucleotides: TGTGCCAGCAGTTACTCGAGTACGGCTGGGGCCAACGTCCTGACTTTC. Translating gives CASSYSSTAGANVLTF.

The CDR3, as DNA: TGCGCCAGCAGCCAAGCGGTCTTGAGGGCCAACGTCCTGACTTTC. As protein: CASSQAVLRANVLTF. This rearrangement joins TRBV4-1 to TRBJ2-6; D is unresolved. The CDR3 totals 15 residues. Germline loops: CDR1 MGHRA, CDR2 YSYEKL. V lost 1 base to trimming and J lost 5 bases, with 9 bases between them.

This clone was counted a single time. The chain employs TRBV3-1 (or the pseudogene TRBV3-2) and TRBJ2-1, with 7 bases fitting TRBD2. The germline CDR1 and CDR2 sequences are LGHDT and YNNKEL (reference sequence). This CDR3 comprises 20 residues. J gave up 0 bases and V 1 base, and 15 bases lay outside the gene matches. In DNA form, the CDR3 reads TGTGCCAGCAGCCAAGTACCTCGTGGTAGCGGGCGTTACTCCTACAATGAGCAGTTCTTC. As protein: CASSQVPRGSGRYSYNEQFF.